This TCR beta chain stems from a study of beta chain features in type 1 diabetes. Study summary: Examined across all samples were almost 110 million sorted cells.

Of note for this clone: Its cognate antigen is unknown.

Reverse transcription of all isolated RNA meant that expressed TCRB transcripts were sequenced. Produced via immunoSEQ multiplex PCR; TCRdb's table is partial and in-frame only. The table has roughly 330,000 clones, 9.5% to 11% seen once. The CDR3 covers 16 residues. The germline gives CDR1 SGHTA, CDR2 FQGNSA. The V end lost 5 bases, the J end lost 9 bases, and 23 bases lay between the germline ends. Study conclusions and caveats: Researchers reported that naive, central memory and Treg TCRB repertoires appeared more similar in patients than in healthy donors.

This TCR derives from a woman aged 25 to 45 in good health. Sequencing was done on a sample of naive CD4+ T cells from blood. V gene TRBV7-2 combines with J gene TRBJ2-1; possibly TRBD1 for D (6 bases). This CDR3 is CASSRSGDLVLLEQFF. CDR3 bases: TGTGCCAGCAGCCGTTCAGGGGACCTTGTCTTACTTGAGCAGTTCTTC. The variable domain in full, with the rest retrieved from reference TRBV7-2 and TRBJ2-1, is GAGVSQSPSNKVTEKGKDVELRCDPISGHTALYWYRQSLGQGLEFLIYFQGNSAPDKSGLPSDRFSAERTGGSVSTLTIQRTQQEDSAVYLCASSRSGDLVLLEQFFGPGTRLTVL.